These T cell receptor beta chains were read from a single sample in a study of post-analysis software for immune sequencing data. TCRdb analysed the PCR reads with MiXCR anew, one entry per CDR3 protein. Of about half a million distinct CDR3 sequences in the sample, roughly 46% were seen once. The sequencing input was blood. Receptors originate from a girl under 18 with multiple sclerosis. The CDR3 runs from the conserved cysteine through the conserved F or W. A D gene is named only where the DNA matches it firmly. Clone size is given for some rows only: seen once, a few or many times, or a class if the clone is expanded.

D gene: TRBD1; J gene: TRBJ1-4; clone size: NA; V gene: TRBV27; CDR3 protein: CASSFTGGSLIFEKLFF; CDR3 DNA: TGTGCCAGCAGTTTCACAGGGGGAAGTTTGATCTTTGAAAAACTGTTTTTT
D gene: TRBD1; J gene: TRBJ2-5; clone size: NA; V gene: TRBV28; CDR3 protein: CAGTRPGTGIGYF; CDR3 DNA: TGTGCCGGCACCCGTCCCGGGACAGGGATCGGGTACTTC
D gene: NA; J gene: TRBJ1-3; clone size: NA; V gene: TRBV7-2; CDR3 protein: CASSLGFSGNTIYF; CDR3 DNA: TGTGCCAGCAGCTTGGGTTTCTCTGGAAACACCATATATTTT
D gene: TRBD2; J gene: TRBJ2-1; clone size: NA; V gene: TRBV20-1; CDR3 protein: CSASSLADRRSYNEQFF; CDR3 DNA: TGCAGTGCTAGTTCACTAGCGGACAGAAGGTCGTACAATGAGCAGTTCTTC
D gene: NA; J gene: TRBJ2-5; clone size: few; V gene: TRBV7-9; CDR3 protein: CASSPVGETQYF; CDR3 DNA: TGTGCCAGCAGCCCCGTCGGGGAGACCCAGTACTTC
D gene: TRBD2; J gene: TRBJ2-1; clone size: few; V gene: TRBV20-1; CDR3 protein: CSPRAGGRSYNEQFF; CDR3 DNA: TGCAGCCCCCGGGCGGGAGGGAGGTCCTACAATGAGCAGTTCTTC
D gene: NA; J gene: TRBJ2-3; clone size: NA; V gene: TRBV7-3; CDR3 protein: CASSLGVRKSTDTQYF; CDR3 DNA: TGTGCCAGCAGCTTAGGGGTGAGGAAGAGCACAGATACGCAGTATTTT
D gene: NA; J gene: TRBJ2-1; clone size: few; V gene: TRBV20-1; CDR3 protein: CSARSSVALEQFF; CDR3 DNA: TGCAGTGCTAGATCTTCGGTGGCGCTCGAGCAGTTCTTC
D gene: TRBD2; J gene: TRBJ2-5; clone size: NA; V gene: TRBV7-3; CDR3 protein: CASSSTAGVDETQYF; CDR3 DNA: TGTGCCAGCAGCTCCACAGCGGGAGTAGATGAGACCCAGTACTTC
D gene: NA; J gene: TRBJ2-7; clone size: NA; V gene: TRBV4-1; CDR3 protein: CASSQDRRTTDEQYF; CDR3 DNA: TGCGCCAGCAGCCAAGACCGGAGGACGACCGACGAGCAGTACTTC
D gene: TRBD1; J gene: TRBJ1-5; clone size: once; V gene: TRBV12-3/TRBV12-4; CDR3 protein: CASSMTGVGGNQPQHF; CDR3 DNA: TGTGCCAGCAGTATGACAGGGGTAGGAGGCAATCAGCCCCAGCATTTT
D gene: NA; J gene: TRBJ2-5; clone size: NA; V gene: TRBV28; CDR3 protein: CASGTPGGGSVEQYF; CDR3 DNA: TGTGCCAGCGGCACCCCGGGTGGGGGGTCTGTTGAGCAGTACTTC
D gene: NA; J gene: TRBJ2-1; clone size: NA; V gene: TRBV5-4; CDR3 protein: CASSLADGDGRQFF; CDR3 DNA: TGTGCCAGCAGCTTGGCCGATGGGGACGGCCGGCAGTTCTTC
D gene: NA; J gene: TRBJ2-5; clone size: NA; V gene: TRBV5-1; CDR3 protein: CASSWGQGKGETQYF; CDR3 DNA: TGCGCCAGCAGCTGGGGGCAGGGTAAGGGAGAGACCCAGTACTTC
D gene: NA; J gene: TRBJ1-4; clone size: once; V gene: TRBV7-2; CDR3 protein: CASSLAPRFNEKLFF; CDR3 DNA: TGTGCCAGCAGCTTAGCGCCCAGGTTTAATGAAAAACTGTTTTTT
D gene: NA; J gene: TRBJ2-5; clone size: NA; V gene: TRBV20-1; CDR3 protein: CSARGTKQETQYF; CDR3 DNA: TGCAGTGCAAGGGGCACGAAACAAGAGACCCAGTACTTC
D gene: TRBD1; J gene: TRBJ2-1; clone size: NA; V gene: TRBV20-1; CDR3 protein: CSARGRPTGEVHEQFF; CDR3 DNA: TGCAGTGCTAGAGGTCGGCCGACAGGGGAGGTCCATGAGCAGTTCTTC
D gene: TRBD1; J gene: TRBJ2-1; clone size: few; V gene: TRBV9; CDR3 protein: CASGVLEGATYNEQFF; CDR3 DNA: TGTGCCAGCGGAGTACTCGAGGGGGCAACCTACAATGAGCAGTTCTTC
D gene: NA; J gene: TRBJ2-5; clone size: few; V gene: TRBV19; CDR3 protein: CASSSSTEETQYF; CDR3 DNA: TGTGCCAGTAGTAGTTCGACAGAAGAGACCCAGTACTTC
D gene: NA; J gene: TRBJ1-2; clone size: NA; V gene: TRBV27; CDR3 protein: CASSSGDRLGGYTF; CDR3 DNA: TGTGCCAGCAGTTCTGGGGACCGCCTGGGGGGCTACACCTTC
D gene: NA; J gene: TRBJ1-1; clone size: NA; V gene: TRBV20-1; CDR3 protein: CSARTDLNTEAFF; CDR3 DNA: TGCAGTGCAAGGACGGATCTGAACACTGAAGCTTTCTTT
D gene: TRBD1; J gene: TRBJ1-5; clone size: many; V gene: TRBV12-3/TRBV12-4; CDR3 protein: CASSSTGNNQPQHF; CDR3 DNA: TGTGCCAGCAGTTCGACAGGGAACAATCAGCCCCAGCATTTT
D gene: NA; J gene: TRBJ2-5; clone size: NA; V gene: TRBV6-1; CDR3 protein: CASSEGGVGQYF; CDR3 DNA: TGTGCCAGCAGTGAAGGTGGGGTTGGGCAGTACTTC
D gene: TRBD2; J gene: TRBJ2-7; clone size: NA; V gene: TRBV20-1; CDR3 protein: CSAPGPLTSVTYEQYF; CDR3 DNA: TGCAGTGCTCCCGGACCTTTGACTAGCGTCACCTACGAGCAGTACTTC
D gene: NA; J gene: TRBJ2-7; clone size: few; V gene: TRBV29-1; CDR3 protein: CSVDGADSHEQYF; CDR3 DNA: TGCAGCGTTGACGGCGCAGACTCCCACGAGCAGTACTTC
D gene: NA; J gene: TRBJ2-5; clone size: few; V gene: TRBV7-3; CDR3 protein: CASSFGARETQYF; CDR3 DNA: TGTGCCAGCAGCTTCGGGGCGAGAGAGACCCAGTACTTC
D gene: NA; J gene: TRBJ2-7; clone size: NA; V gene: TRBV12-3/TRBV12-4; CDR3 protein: CASTTDGGALFEQYF; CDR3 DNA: TGTGCCAGCACTACGGACGGGGGCGCCTTGTTCGAGCAGTACTTC
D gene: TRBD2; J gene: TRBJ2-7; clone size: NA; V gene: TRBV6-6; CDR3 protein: CASSGLADAYEQYF; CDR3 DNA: TGTGCCAGCAGCGGACTAGCGGATGCCTACGAGCAGTACTTC
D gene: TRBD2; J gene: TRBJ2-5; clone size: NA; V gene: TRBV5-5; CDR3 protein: CASSFPAGEETQYF; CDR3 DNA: TGTGCCAGCAGCTTTCCAGCGGGAGAAGAGACCCAGTACTTC
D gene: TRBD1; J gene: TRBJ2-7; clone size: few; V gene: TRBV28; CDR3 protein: CASSLRGRQGPYEQYF; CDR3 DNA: TGTGCCAGCAGTTTAAGGGGCCGACAGGGTCCCTACGAGCAGTACTTC
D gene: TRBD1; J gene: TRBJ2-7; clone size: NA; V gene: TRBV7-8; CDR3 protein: CASSVRPGQKYEQYF; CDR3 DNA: TGTGCCAGCAGCGTCCGACCGGGACAGAAGTACGAGCAGTACTTC
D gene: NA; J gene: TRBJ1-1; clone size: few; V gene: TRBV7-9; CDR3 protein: CASSLGTGEAFF; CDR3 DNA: TGTGCCAGCAGCTTAGGCACAGGTGAAGCTTTCTTT
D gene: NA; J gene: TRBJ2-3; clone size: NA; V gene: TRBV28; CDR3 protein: CASSRTPTWVYF; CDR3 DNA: TGTGCCAGCAGTCGGACTCCCACGTGGGTGTATTTT
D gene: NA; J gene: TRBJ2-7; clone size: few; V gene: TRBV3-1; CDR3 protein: CASSAHQGSYEQYF; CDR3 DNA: TGTGCCAGCAGCGCCCATCAGGGATCCTACGAGCAGTACTTC
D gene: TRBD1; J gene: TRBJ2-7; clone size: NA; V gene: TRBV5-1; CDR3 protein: CASRGEPGGPYEQYF; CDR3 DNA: TGCGCCAGCAGAGGGGAGCCAGGGGGCCCCTACGAGCAGTACTTC
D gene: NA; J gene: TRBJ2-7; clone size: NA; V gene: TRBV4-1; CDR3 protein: CASSQDAAGSSEQYF; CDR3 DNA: TGCGCCAGCAGCCAAGATGCGGCAGGAAGTAGCGAGCAGTACTTC
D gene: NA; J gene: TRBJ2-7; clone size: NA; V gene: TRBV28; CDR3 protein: CASSPRGGRASSYEQYF; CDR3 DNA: TGTGCCAGCAGTCCTCGGGGAGGACGAGCGTCCTCCTACGAGCAGTACTTC
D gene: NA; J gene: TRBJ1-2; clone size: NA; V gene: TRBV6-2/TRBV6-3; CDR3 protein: CASSYSGGATRGYTF; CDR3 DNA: TGTGCCAGCAGTTACTCCGGGGGCGCGACCCGTGGCTACACCTTC
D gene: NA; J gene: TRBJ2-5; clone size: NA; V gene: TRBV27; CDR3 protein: CASSLWLDGNQETQYF; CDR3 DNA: TGTGCCAGCAGTTTGTGGTTAGACGGCAACCAAGAGACCCAGTACTTC
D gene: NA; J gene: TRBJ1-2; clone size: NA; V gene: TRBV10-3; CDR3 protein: CAIRGAPENYGYTF; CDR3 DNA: TGTGCCATCAGGGGGGCACCTGAAAACTATGGCTACACCTTC
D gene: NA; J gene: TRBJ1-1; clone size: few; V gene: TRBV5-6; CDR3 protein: CASSFGGIWMNTEAFF; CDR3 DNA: TGTGCCAGCAGCTTTGGAGGAATTTGGATGAACACTGAAGCTTTCTTT
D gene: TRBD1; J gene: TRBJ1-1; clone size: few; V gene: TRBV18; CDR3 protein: CASSAGTEGTEAFF; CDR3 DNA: TGTGCCAGCTCAGCCGGGACAGAAGGCACTGAAGCTTTCTTT
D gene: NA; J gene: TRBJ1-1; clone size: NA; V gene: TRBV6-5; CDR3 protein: CASSWAENTEAFF; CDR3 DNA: TGTGCCAGCAGTTGGGCAGAGAACACTGAAGCTTTCTTT
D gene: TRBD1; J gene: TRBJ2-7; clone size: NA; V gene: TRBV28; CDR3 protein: CASSSKKFGQGVSYEQYF; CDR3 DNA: TGTGCCAGCAGTTCAAAGAAATTCGGACAGGGGGTCTCCTACGAGCAGTACTTC